The next 6 T cell receptor beta chains were all read from a single sample in a study of blood T cell repertoires in COVID-19 (dated by TCRdb to the early 2020s). Library preparation used the immunoSEQ multiplex PCR assay. The clones in this table, taken by TCRdb from immuneACCESS, are in-frame only. Not every clone is retained; where verified, under half of the shortfall comes from an unresolved V gene, and the cause of the rest is unknown. This sample comprises 50,000 to 55,000 clones, around 87% of them detected only once. Clones ranked in the top ten supply under 8.5% of the sample. The source material was peripheral blood. These receptors were collected from a man aged 50-59 years with active COVID-19.

The chain employs TRBV5-1 and TRBJ1-1; D is undetermined. This CDR3 is 13 amino acids long. CDR1 and CDR2 from the germline V gene are SGHRS and YFSETQ. V gave up 3 bases and J gave up 1 base, with 7 bases separating them. CDR3 in DNA: TGCGCCAGCAGCTCCACACCGAACACTGAAGCTTTCTTT. It translates to CASSSTPNTEAFF.

This chain links TRBV5-1 with TRBJ2-7; 8 bases map to TRBD1. Per germline, CDR1 SGHRS and CDR2 YFSETQ. The CDR3 extends over 14 amino acids. V shed 0 bases and J 6 bases; nucleotides not matched to a gene: 5. The CDR3 sequence is CASSLADRVGEQYF. The CDR3 nucleotides read TGCGCCAGCAGCTTGGCGGACAGGGTAGGCGAGCAGTACTTC. The whole variable domain, filled in from reference TRBV5-1 and TRBJ2-7, reads KAGVTQTPRYLIKTRGQQVTLSCSPISGHRSVSWYQQTPGQGLQFLFEYFSETQRNKGNFPGRFSGRQFSNSRSEMNVSTLELGDSALYLCASSLADRVGEQYFGPGTRLTVT.

The chain employs TRBV2 and TRBJ2-7; possible D gene TRBD2, 6 bases. Trimming stripped 2 bases from V and 6 bases from J, with 20 bases between. The CDR3 covers 16 residues. Germline V gene sequence: CDR1 SNHLY, CDR2 FYNNEI. The CDR3 DNA sequence: TGTGCCAGCAGTGAATGGGGCCCGGGGGTACCCAGCGAGCAGTACTTC. Translated, it gives CASSEWGPGVPSEQYF.

This clone was detected only once. Here the CDR3 reads CASSARQGAYNEQFF. The CDR3 DNA reads TGCGCCAGCAGCGCTCGACAGGGGGCCTACAATGAGCAGTTCTTC. This chain joins TRBV5-1 and TRBJ2-1; TRBD1 aligns across 9 bases. The trim removed 4 bases at V and 2 bases at J, leaving 4 bases unmatched. Looked up from germline, CDR1 is SGHRS and CDR2 is YFSETQ. CDR3 size: 15 residues.

The genes are TRBV27 and TRBJ2-5; TRBD1 matches 8 bases. The germline CDR1 and CDR2 sequences are MNHEY and SMNVEV (reference sequence). The CDR3 is 15 amino acids. Trimming removed 8 bases from V and 5 bases from J; junction bases left unmatched: 13. CDR3 residues: CASASDREGYETQYF. As DNA, the CDR3 is TGTGCCAGCGCATCGGACAGGGAAGGATACGAGACCCAGTACTTC.

DNA for the CDR3: TGTGCCAGCAGCTTAGTGGGGACAGCCAACCTTAATGAAAAACTGTTTTTT. Translated, it gives CASSLVGTANLNEKLFF. The genes are TRBV7-2 and TRBJ1-4; 7 nucleotides align to TRBD1. The ends lost 1 base at V and 4 bases at J; junction bases unmatched: 9. The CDR3 loop spans 17 amino acids. Germline lookup yields CDR1 SGHTA and CDR2 FQGNSA.